These 11 T cell receptor beta chains originate from one sample sequenced in a study of CXCR3-negative and CXCR3-positive naive CD8 T cells. Their target antigens are unknown. The libraries of TRB cDNA were prepared using 5' RACE with UMI labels. TCRdb derives one entry per CDR3 protein from the 5' RACE reads, leaving out DNA. This sample's table has around 110,000 distinct CDR3 sequences. Regarding the study as a whole: Naive cells positive for CXCR3 carried more hydrophobic TRB CDR3s than CXCR3-negative ones.

The source material was naive CXCR3+ CD8+ T cells from blood. Subset meaning: CD45RO-CCR7+CD27+CD95- naive CD8+ T cells expressing CXCR3 (TNR3+). These receptors all come from a human donor in good health. Some clones in this sample may be carry-over from other donors' samples.

The chain employs TRBV20-1 and TRBJ1-2. CDR1 is DFQATT, CDR2 SNEGSKA, per germline (reference sequence). The CDR3 contains 13 residues. The chain's CDR3 is CSARAVRNYGYTF.

The chain combines TRBV11-2 with TRBJ1-2. This CDR3 spans 11 amino acids. Germline CDR1 reads SGHAT; CDR2 reads FQNNGV. CDR3 region: CASSLKGGYTF.

V is TRBV20-1 and J is TRBJ1-1; TCRdb proposes TRBD1, but this gene call is untestable without DNA. The germline CDR1 and CDR2 sequences are DFQATT and SNEGSKA (reference sequence). The CDR3 sequence is 16 residues long. The CDR3 loop reads CSARDLMNWTISGAFF.

The J gene is TRBJ2-2, the V gene TRBV10-3; checking the TCRdb D call of TRBD2 is not possible without DNA. Germline loops: CDR1 ENHRY, CDR2 SYGVKD. There are 15 residues in the CDR3. The CDR3 loop reads CAISETSGNTGELFF.

The genes are TRBV7-9 and TRBJ2-7; the TCRdb D gene call, TRBD1, has no DNA to confirm it. The CDR3 extends over 13 amino acids. Per the germline V gene, CDR1 is SEHNR and CDR2 is FQNEAQ (reference sequence). The CDR3 sequence: CASSPGQIYEQYF.

The J gene is TRBJ2-7, the V gene TRBV27; TCRdb reports TRBD1, a call that lacks DNA to check it against. CDR1 and CDR2 from the germline V gene are MNHEY and SMNVEV (reference sequence). This CDR3 region has 14 residues. CDR3 sequence reads: CASSFRQGDYEQYF.

The chain uses TRBV6-6 and TRBJ1-2; TCRdb lists TRBD1, though no DNA is available to test this call. Germline V CDR1 and CDR2: MNHNY, SVGAGI (reference sequence). The CDR3 totals 13 residues. The chain's CDR3 is CASSPRTDYGYTF.

J is TRBJ1-2 and V is TRBV29-1; TCRdb picks TRBD1, but there is no DNA to check that call. Germline V gene lookup returns CDR1 SQVTM and CDR2 ANQGSEA. This CDR3 is built from 16 residues. CDR3 amino acids: CSVAGEIGGPGSGYTF.

The V call is TRBV13, the J call TRBJ2-3; lacking DNA, the TRBD2 call made by TCRdb goes unchecked. The CDR3 consists of 17 residues. Germline assignment: CDR1 PRHDT and CDR2 FYEKMQ (reference sequence). The CDR3 sequence is CASSSESGGPSGDTQYF. The full variable domain, completed using reference TRBV13 and TRBJ2-3, is AAGVIQSPRHLIKEKRETATLKCYPIPRHDTVYWYQQGPGQDPQFLISFYEKMQSDKGSIPDRFSAQQFSDYHSELNMSSLELGDSALYFCASSSESGGPSGDTQYFGPGTRLTVL.

The V and J genes are TRBV28 and TRBJ2-1; lacking DNA, the TRBD1 call made by TCRdb goes unchecked. The CDR3 contains 14 residues. Germline V gene sequence: CDR1 MDHEN, CDR2 SYDVKM. The CDR3 here is CASSTSTDYNEQFF.

V usage is TRBV21-1 and J usage is TRBJ1-2. TRBV21-1 is classified as a pseudogene. CDR3 size: 16 residues. CDR3 residues: CASSKGWSNVNYGYTF.